The sequence of this TCR beta chain was determined in a study of shared clonotypes between healthy human individuals. None of the donors, who were healthy HIV-negative adults, had recently had acute infections or vaccinations. TCRdb's copy holds only in-frame clones and misses some; the assay was immunoSEQ multiplex PCR. The data show roughly 1,100,000 clones, 75% seen once. V lost 8 bases, J lost 1 base, and 11 bases lay in between. CDR3 length: 13 amino acids. Germline CDR1 is MDHEN and CDR2 is SYDVKM. The sample comprised memory CD4+ T cells sorted from blood. As to subset: CD45RA-negative fraction. The origin of this receptor is a young man in good health. This chain connects TRBV28 to TRBJ1-1; tentatively, D is TRBD1 (6 bases). DNA of the CDR3: TGTGCCAGCCGTGGGGGGCCGAACACTGAAGCTTTCTTT. It is translated as CASRGGPNTEAFF.